The 32 T cell receptor beta chains reported below all come from one sample, sequenced in a study of CD8 T cells in ankylosing spondylitis. TCRdb called the 5' RACE reads again in MiXCR, with one record for every CDR3 protein. The table includes around 440,000 distinct CDR3 sequences, more than 15% detected once. These receptors lack a known antigen. General study results and limits: Blood from ankylosing spondylitis patients appeared to carry a characteristic roughly 8-variant TCR beta motif.

Sequencing was done on a sample of blood, either unsorted or a sorted T cell fraction (not recorded which). These receptors were taken from a male donor with ankylosing spondylitis.

This clonotype came up a few times. V is TRBV15 and J is TRBJ1-2; D gene unclear. Germline CDR1 is LNHNV and CDR2 is YYDKDF (reference sequence). V shed 0 bases and J shed 8 bases, with 13 bases lying between them. CDR3 length: 14 residues. In DNA form, the CDR3 reads TGTGCCACCAGCAGAGATTCTGGCGTGGGAGGCTACACCTTC. Translation: CATSRDSGVGGYTF.

This clonotype was seen a few times. The chain links TRBV29-1 to TRBJ1-2, with TRBD1 identical over 10 bases. This CDR3 has 14 amino acids. Germline assignment: CDR1 SQVTM and CDR2 ANQGSEA. Trimming cost V 5 bases and J 4 bases; bases outside gene matches: 7. CDR3 sequence: CSVRGQGNSYGYTF. The CDR3 coding sequence is TGCAGCGTTAGGGGACAGGGGAACTCCTATGGCTACACCTTC.

The table lists this clonotype with a few counts. This chain connects TRBV5-6 to TRBJ1-5; D is unclear. With 0 bases removed from V and 0 bases from J, the gap between germline ends came to 4 bases. Germline-derived CDR1 and CDR2 are SGHDT and YYEEEE. CDR3 length: 14 amino acids. Written as DNA, the CDR3 is TGTGCCAGCAGCTTGGGGAATAGCAATCAGCCCCAGCATTTT. Translated: CASSLGNSNQPQHF.

In its sample, this clonotype was seen a few times. V and J are TRBV4-1 and TRBJ2-1; D call uncertain. From germline, CDR1 is MGHRA and CDR2 YSYEKL. V was clipped by 6 bases and J by 2 bases, with 14 bases between them. CDR3 size: 15 residues. The CDR3 loop is CASSQPPGTYNEQFF. The DNA for the CDR3 is TGCGCCAGCAGTCAACCTCCAGGAACCTACAATGAGCAGTTCTTC.

The chain links TRBV20-1 to TRBJ2-5; D not certain. Germline CDR1 reads DFQATT; CDR2 reads SNEGSKA (reference sequence). The CDR3 is 13 residues long. Deletions cut 3 bases from V and 1 base from J, with 9 bases between. CDR3 DNA: TGCAGTGCTAGCACAGTAACCCAAGAGACCCAGTACTTC. Translated: CSASTVTQETQYF.

V gene TRBV5-1 combines with J gene TRBJ1-5; possible D gene TRBD1, 5 bases. The V gene's germline CDR1 is SGHRS and CDR2 YFSETQ. This CDR3 has 14 residues. V was pared by 4 bases and J by 7 bases, with 15 bases between. The DNA of the CDR3 is TGCGCCAGCAGCCCCACAGCAGGGCAACAGCCCCAGCATTTT. Amino acids: CASSPTAGQQPQHF.

The chain carries TRBV7-2 and TRBJ1-5; D might be TRBD1 (5 bases). Per the germline V gene, CDR1 is SGHTA and CDR2 is FQGNSA. The CDR3 has 15 residues. The V gene lost 3 bases and the J gene lost 0 bases, with 9 bases spanning the gap. The CDR3 protein is CASSFGAYSNQPQHF. The DNA for the CDR3 is TGTGCCAGCAGCTTCGGGGCCTATAGCAATCAGCCCCAGCATTTT.

This clonotype was found a few times. The rearrangement joins TRBV20-1 to TRBJ2-7; TRBD1 agrees at 7 bases. This CDR3 has 15 residues. V lost 3 bases to trimming and J lost 2 bases; unmatched junction nucleotides: 10. Germline V gene data show CDR1 as DFQATT and CDR2 as SNEGSKA (reference sequence). The CDR3 DNA is TGCAGTGCTAGGAACGACAGGGCGAACACCTACGAGCAGTACTTC. This encodes CSARNDRANTYEQYF.

This clonotype has more than one count but fewer than ten. The chain carries TRBV20-1 and TRBJ1-5; maybe TRBD1 (6 bases). Trimming left V 2 bases short and J 11 bases short, with 22 bases between. Germline V gene lookup returns CDR1 DFQATT and CDR2 SNEGSKA (reference sequence). CDR3 length: 15 residues. The CDR3 DNA reads as TGCAGTGCTAGACCCCGACAGGAGTTGCCCCGGGCCCAGCATTTT. It is translated as CSARPRQELPRAQHF.

This clonotype appeared a few times. This chain joins TRBV7-8 and TRBJ2-2, with 12 positions matching TRBD2. Trimming took 5 bases from V and 7 from J; bases not matched to a gene: 14. Germline V lookup: CDR1 SGHVS, CDR2 FQNEAQ. The CDR3 runs 18 residues. The CDR3 loop reads CASSTRLAGASRDGELFF. The CDR3 coding sequence is TGTGCCAGCAGCACCAGACTAGCGGGAGCATCAAGGGACGGGGAGCTGTTTTTT.

CDR3 DNA sequence: TGTGCCAGCAGTTTAGGGGCAGGCGGAGAGACCCAGTACTTC. It translates to CASSLGAGGETQYF. V gene TRBV12-3 or TRBV12-4 combines with J gene TRBJ2-5; D remains ambiguous. V gave up 1 base and J gave up 4 bases, with 10 bases separating them. The CDR3 contains 14 residues.

This clonotype was seen a few times. V is TRBV12-3 or TRBV12-4 and J is TRBJ2-5, with 8 bases identical to TRBD2. This CDR3 has 16 amino acids. After removal of 5 bases from V and 9 bases from J, the junction contained 17 bases not matched to a gene. CDR3 sequence: CASSGWSGGPPWAQYF. CDR3 in DNA: TGTGCCAGCAGTGGGTGGAGCGGGGGCCCCCCATGGGCCCAGTACTTC.

This clonotype was detected ten times or more. J is TRBJ2-1 and V is TRBV12-3 or TRBV12-4; D may be TRBD2 (6 bases). This CDR3 spans 14 amino acids. V gave up 5 bases and J gave up 9 bases, with 17 bases separating them. CDR3 region: CASSPRLGSGEQFF. CDR3 DNA sequence: TGTGCCAGCAGTCCCCGACTAGGGTCGGGTGAGCAGTTCTTC.

The chain joins TRBV2 to TRBJ1-2; 8 bases align to TRBD1. The V gene end was trimmed by 6 bases and the J gene end by 3 bases; junction bases not matched to a gene: 6. Germline V CDR1 and CDR2: SNHLY, FYNNEI. The CDR3 is 14 amino acids. CDR3 sequence reads: CASSGQGGDYGYTF. CDR3 coding DNA: TGTGCCAGCAGCGGACAGGGTGGCGACTATGGCTACACCTTC.

This CDR3 is CSAIRDRYTEAFF. The CDR3 nucleotides are TGCAGTGCGATCCGGGACAGATACACTGAAGCTTTCTTT. The chain has TRBV20-1 and TRBJ1-1, with TRBD1 matching over 7 bases. The CDR3 extends over 13 amino acids. Trimming took 6 bases from V and 3 from J; bases not matched to a gene: 7. From germline, CDR1 is DFQATT and CDR2 SNEGSKA (reference sequence).

The chain uses TRBV18 and TRBJ2-5, with D perhaps TRBD1 or TRBD2 (6 bases each). Germline V lookup: CDR1 KGHSH, CDR2 LQKENI. The length of the CDR3 is 15 residues. The ends were cut back, 6 bases at V and 7 bases at J, with 21 bases in the middle. The CDR3 bases are TGTGCCAGCTCCGGGGGCGGCCGGGATAGGTGGACCCAGTACTTC. Translating gives CASSGGGRDRWTQYF. The whole variable domain, filled in from reference TRBV18 and TRBJ2-5, reads NAGVMQNPRHLVRRRGQEARLRCSPMKGHSHVYWYRQLPEEGLKFMVYLQKENIIDESGMPKERFSAEFPKEGPSILRIQQVVRGDSAAYFCASSGGGRDRWTQYFGPGTRLLVL.

This clonotype occurred a few times. The genes are TRBV20-1 and TRBJ2-7; TRBD1 matches 7 bases. There are 14 residues in the CDR3. V was clipped by 1 base and J by 3 bases; unmatched bases: 6. In germline, CDR1 is DFQATT, CDR2 SNEGSKA (reference sequence). The CDR3 sequence is CSARVDQGVYEQYF. CDR3 sequence (DNA): TGCAGTGCTAGAGTTGACCAGGGGGTCTACGAGCAGTACTTC.

Turning to this clonotype: A much larger clone differs by one base, so this may be a read error. The chain employs TRBV12-3 or TRBV12-4 and TRBJ1-2; D might be TRBD1 (5 bases). There are 13 residues in the CDR3. DNA for the CDR3: TGTGCCATCCTGGACACTACTAACTATGGCTACATCTTC. Residues: CAILDTTNYGYIF.

This clonotype was recorded many times. The rearrangement joins TRBV7-2 to TRBJ2-3; 12 nucleotides agree with TRBD2. The CDR3 is made up of 15 amino acids. V lost 4 bases, J lost 5 bases, and 4 bases stayed unmatched. CDR1 and CDR2 from the germline V gene are SGHTA and FQGNSA. The DNA of the CDR3 is TGTGCCAGCAGCTCCGGACTAGCGGGAAGAGATACGCAGTATTTT. Its translation: CASSSGLAGRDTQYF. The whole variable domain, remainder taken from reference TRBV7-2 and TRBJ2-3, is GAGVSQSPSNKVTEKGKDVELRCDPISGHTALYWYRQSLGQGLEFLIYFQGNSAPDKSGLPSDRFSAERTGGSVSTLTIQRTQQEDSAVYLCASSSGLAGRDTQYFGPGTRLTVL.

The chain combines TRBV18 with TRBJ1-5, with 9 bases identical to TRBD1. CDR3 length: 15 residues. The V and J ends lost 3 bases and 5 bases, in that order; junction bases with no gene match: 5. CDR1 and CDR2 (germline): KGHSH, LQKENI. The CDR3 sequence: CASSPRTGVDQPQHF. CDR3 DNA: TGTGCCAGCTCACCCCGGACAGGGGTGGATCAGCCCCAGCATTTT.

This rearrangement joins TRBV3-1 to TRBJ1-5; D remains unclear. V lost 4 bases to trimming and J lost 0 bases, with 10 bases between them. Germline V gene lookup returns CDR1 LGHDT and CDR2 YNNKEL (reference sequence). The CDR3 extends over 15 amino acids. In DNA form, the CDR3 reads TGTGCCAGCAGCCCGGCGGCGAATAGCAATCAGCCCCAGCATTTT. It encodes CASSPAANSNQPQHF.

In this sample, this clonotype turned up many times. The chain uses TRBV10-3 and TRBJ2-1; the match to TRBD2 covers 7 bases. CDR3 size: 17 residues. The V segment lost 3 bases and the J segment 0 bases; nucleotides outside the gene matches: 8. Germline lookup yields CDR1 ENHRY and CDR2 SYGVKD. CDR3 coding DNA: TGTGCCATCAGTGATCCGGCTAGCGGCACCTCCTACAATGAGCAGTTCTTC. Encoded protein: CAISDPASGTSYNEQFF.

This clonotype was detected only a few times. The chain recombines TRBV12-3 or TRBV12-4 with TRBJ1-1; D might be TRBD1 (6 bases). This CDR3 has 14 residues. The germline V and J ends were trimmed by 2 bases and 3 bases, with 10 bases remaining between them. The CDR3 is CASSLKGGYTEAFF. CDR3 bases: TGTGCCAGCAGTTTAAAGGGGGGGTACACTGAAGCTTTCTTT.

In its sample, this clonotype was seen a few times. V gene TRBV18 combines with J gene TRBJ2-5; D uncertain. There are 14 residues in the CDR3. The germline gives CDR1 KGHSH, CDR2 LQKENI. V was cut by 2 bases and J by 1 base, with 8 bases left in between. The CDR3 sequence is CASSPSRSQETQYF. CDR3 coding DNA: TGTGCCAGCTCACCATCGAGGTCCCAAGAGACCCAGTACTTC.

The chain has TRBV6-1 and TRBJ1-2; D unclear. From germline, CDR1 is MNHNS and CDR2 SASEGT. V lost 6 bases and J 2 bases, leaving 13 bases between the germline ends. The CDR3 consists of 14 residues. CDR3 DNA sequence: TGTGCCAGCAGACGATTTGGAGAAAACTATGGCTACACCTTC. Protein: CASRRFGENYGYTF.

The CDR3 region is CASSLVAPTNEKLFF. DNA of the CDR3: TGTGCCAGCAGCTTGGTAGCCCCAACTAATGAAAAACTGTTTTTT. The genes are TRBV5-6 and TRBJ1-4; D is ambiguous. CDR1 SGHDT and CDR2 YYEEEE come from the germline V gene. V was trimmed by 0 bases and J by 0 bases, leaving 6 bases between them. The CDR3 covers 15 residues.

The J gene is TRBJ1-6, the V gene TRBV12-3 or TRBV12-4; TRBD1 is a possible D gene (5 bases). The V gene lost 3 bases and the J gene lost 5 bases, with 11 bases spanning the gap. The length of the CDR3 is 15 residues. CDR3 DNA sequence: TGTGCCAGCAGTTTCGGGGGGTCAAATAATTCACCCCTCCACTTT. Its protein is CASSFGGSNNSPLHF.

This clonotype was counted many times. This chain joins TRBV12-3 or TRBV12-4 and TRBJ2-5; 9 bases are a match to TRBD2. The CDR3 spans 14 residues. Trimming took 3 bases from V and 4 from J; bases not matched to a gene: 3. In DNA form, the CDR3 reads TGTGCCAGCAGTTTTCCAGCGGGGGGAGAGACCCAGTACTTC. Translated, it gives CASSFPAGGETQYF.

The V and J genes are TRBV5-5 and TRBJ2-5; 11 bases align to TRBD2. From germline, CDR1 is SGHKS and CDR2 YYEKEE (reference sequence). The CDR3 is 15 amino acids. The ends lost 3 bases at V and 5 bases at J; junction bases unmatched: 6. CDR3: CASSSGLAGVETQYF. In DNA, the CDR3 is TGTGCCAGCAGCTCTGGACTAGCGGGTGTGGAGACCCAGTACTTC.

The genes are TRBV12-3 or TRBV12-4 and TRBJ2-7; tentatively, D is TRBD1 (5 bases). The V end lost 3 bases, the J end lost 3 bases, and 9 bases lay between the germline ends. The CDR3 spans 13 residues. The CDR3 bases are TGTGCCAGCAGTTTTCAGGGAAGCTACGAGCAGTACTTC. It translates to CASSFQGSYEQYF.

The V and J genes are TRBV2 and TRBJ2-1; 9 nucleotides line up with TRBD1. The trim removed 6 bases at V and 8 bases at J, leaving 11 bases unmatched. The germline V gene has CDR1 SNHLY and CDR2 FYNNEI. The CDR3 consists of 15 residues. The DNA of the CDR3 is TGTGCCAGCAGACCAAACCGGGACAGGGCCGATGAGCAGTTCTTC. As protein: CASRPNRDRADEQFF.

The chain is built from TRBV3-1 and TRBJ1-2, with D maybe TRBD1 (5 bases). CDR1 and CDR2 from the germline V gene are LGHDT and YNNKEL (reference sequence). The CDR3 is 12 amino acids. Between the trimmed V and J ends, which lost 8 bases and 8 bases, there was a span of 15 bases. Here the CDR3 DNA reads TGTGCCAGCCTAGGGGCCAGGACCGGCTACACCTTC. Amino acid sequence: CASLGARTGYTF.